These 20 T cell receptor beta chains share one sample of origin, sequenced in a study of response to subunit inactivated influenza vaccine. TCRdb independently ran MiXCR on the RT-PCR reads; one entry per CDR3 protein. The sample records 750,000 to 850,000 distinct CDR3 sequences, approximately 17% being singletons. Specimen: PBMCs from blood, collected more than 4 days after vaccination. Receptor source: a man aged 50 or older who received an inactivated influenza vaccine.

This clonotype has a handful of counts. CDR3 protein: CASVTGEQFF. DNA for the CDR3: TGTGCCAGCGTTACAGGAGAGCAGTTCTTC. The chain employs TRBV2 and TRBJ2-1; tentatively, D is TRBD1 (5 bases). The CDR3 contains 10 residues. V was shortened by 8 bases and J by 10 bases, with 9 bases between the two germline ends. Germline V gene sequence: CDR1 SNHLY, CDR2 FYNNEI.

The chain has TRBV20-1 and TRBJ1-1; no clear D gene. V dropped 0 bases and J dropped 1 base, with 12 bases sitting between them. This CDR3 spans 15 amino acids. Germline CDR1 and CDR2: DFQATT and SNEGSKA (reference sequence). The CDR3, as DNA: TGCAGTGCTAGAGACCCTTTTCTGCGGAACACTGAAGCTTTCTTT. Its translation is CSARDPFLRNTEAFF.

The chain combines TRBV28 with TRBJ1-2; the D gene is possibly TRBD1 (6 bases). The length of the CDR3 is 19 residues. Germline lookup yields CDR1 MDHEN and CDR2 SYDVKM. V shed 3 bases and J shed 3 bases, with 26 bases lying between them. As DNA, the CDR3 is TGTGCCAGCAGTTTTCCCACCCGAGGTGGGGGCTCCAATGACTATGGCTACACCTTC. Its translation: CASSFPTRGGGSNDYGYTF.

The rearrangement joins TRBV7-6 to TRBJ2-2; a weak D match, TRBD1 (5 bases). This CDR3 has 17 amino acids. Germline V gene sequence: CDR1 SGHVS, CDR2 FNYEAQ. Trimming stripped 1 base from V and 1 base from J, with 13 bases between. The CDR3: CASSLVTRTRNTGELFF. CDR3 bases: TGTGCCAGCAGCTTAGTGACCCGGACACGGAACACCGGGGAGCTGTTTTTT.

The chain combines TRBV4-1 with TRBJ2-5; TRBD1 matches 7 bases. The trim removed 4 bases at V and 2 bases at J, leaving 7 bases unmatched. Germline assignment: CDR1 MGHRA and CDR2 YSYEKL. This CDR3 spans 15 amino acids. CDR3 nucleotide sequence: TGCGCCAGCAGCCTTATAGGGGGCGGACAAGAGACCCAGTACTTC. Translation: CASSLIGGGQETQYF.

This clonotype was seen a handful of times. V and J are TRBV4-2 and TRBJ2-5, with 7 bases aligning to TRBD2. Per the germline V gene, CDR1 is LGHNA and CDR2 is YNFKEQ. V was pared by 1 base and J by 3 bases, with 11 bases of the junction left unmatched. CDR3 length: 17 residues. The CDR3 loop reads CASSQVSGLAAKETQYF. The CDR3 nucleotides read TGTGCCAGCAGCCAAGTCTCCGGGCTAGCGGCTAAAGAGACCCAGTACTTC.

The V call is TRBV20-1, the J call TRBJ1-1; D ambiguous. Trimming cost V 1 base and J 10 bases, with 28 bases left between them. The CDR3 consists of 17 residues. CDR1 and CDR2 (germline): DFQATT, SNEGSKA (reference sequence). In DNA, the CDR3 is TGCAGTGCTAGAGCTGCTGGCTACCGGGCCCAGATTACGAGAGCTTTCTTT. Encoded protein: CSARAAGYRAQITRAFF.

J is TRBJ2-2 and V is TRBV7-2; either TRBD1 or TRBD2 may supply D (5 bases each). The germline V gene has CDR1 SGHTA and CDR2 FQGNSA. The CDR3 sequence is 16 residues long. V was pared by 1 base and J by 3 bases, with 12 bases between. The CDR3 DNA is TGTGCCAGCAGCTTAGATTACTGGGACGACACCGGGGAGCTGTTTTTT. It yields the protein CASSLDYWDDTGELFF. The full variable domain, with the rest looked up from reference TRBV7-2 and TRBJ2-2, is GAGVSQSPSNKVTEKGKDVELRCDPISGHTALYWYRQSLGQGLEFLIYFQGNSAPDKSGLPSDRFSAERTGGSVSTLTIQRTQQEDSAVYLCASSLDYWDDTGELFFGEGSRLTVL.

This chain's CDR3 is CASSLPTGGGEAFF. The CDR3 DNA follows: TGCGCCAGCAGCTTACCTACAGGGGGCGGTGAAGCTTTCTTT. The chain joins TRBV5-1 to TRBJ1-1, with 9 bases identical to TRBD1. Germline-derived CDR1 and CDR2 are SGHRS and YFSETQ. The J segment lost 7 bases and the V segment lost 2 bases, leaving 6 bases of the junction unmatched. The CDR3 is 14 residues long.

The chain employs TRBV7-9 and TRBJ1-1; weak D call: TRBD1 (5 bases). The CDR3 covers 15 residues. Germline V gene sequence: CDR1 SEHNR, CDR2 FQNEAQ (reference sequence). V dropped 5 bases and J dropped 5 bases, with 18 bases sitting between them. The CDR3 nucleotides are TGTGCCAGCAGCCTTAATCCGGGGCTGGGAACTGAAGCTTTCTTT. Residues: CASSLNPGLGTEAFF.

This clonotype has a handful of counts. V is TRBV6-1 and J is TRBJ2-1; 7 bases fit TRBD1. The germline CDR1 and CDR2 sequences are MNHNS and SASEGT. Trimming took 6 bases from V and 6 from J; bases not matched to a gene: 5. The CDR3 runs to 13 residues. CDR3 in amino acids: CASRRQGVNEQFF. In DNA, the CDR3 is TGTGCCAGCAGACGACAGGGAGTCAATGAGCAGTTCTTC.

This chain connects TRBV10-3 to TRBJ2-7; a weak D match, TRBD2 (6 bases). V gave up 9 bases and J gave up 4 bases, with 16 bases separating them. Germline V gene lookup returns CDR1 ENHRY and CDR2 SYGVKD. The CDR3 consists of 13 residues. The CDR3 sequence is CAMRLNAGYEQYF. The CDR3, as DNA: TGTGCCATGCGCCTCAACGCGGGATACGAGCAGTACTTC.

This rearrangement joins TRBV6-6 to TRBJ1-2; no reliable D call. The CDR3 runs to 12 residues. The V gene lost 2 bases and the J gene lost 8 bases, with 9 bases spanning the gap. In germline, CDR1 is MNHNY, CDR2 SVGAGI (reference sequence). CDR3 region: CASSYEVSGYTF. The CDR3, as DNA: TGTGCCAGCAGTTACGAGGTCTCGGGCTACACCTTC.

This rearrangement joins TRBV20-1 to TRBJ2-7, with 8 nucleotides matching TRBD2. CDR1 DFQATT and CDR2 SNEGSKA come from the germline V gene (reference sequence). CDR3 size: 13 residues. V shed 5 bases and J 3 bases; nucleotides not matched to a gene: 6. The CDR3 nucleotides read TGCAGTGCTGGCGGGACTAGGTTCTACGAGCAGTACTTC. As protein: CSAGGTRFYEQYF.

The DNA for the CDR3 is TGCAGTGCGTACGCGAAGATGAGAAGCGGCTTGGCCTCCTACGAGCAGTACTTC. Translating it yields CSAYAKMRSGLASYEQYF. V and J are TRBV20-1 and TRBJ2-7; D is possibly TRBD2 (5 bases). V was cut by 6 bases and J by 0 bases, with 27 bases left in between. Germline V gives CDR1 DFQATT, CDR2 SNEGSKA (reference sequence). The CDR3 has 18 amino acids.

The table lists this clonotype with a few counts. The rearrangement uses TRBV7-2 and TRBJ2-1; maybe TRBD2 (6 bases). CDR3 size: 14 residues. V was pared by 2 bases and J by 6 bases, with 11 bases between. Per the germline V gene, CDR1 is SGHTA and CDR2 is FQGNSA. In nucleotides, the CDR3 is TGTGCCAGCAGCTTAAACTGGGGAGGCAATGAGCAGTTCTTC. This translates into CASSLNWGGNEQFF.

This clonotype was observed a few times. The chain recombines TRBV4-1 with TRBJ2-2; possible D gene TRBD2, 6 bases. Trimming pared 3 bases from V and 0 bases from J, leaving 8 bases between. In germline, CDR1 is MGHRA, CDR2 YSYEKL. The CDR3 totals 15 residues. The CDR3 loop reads CASSHPGANTGELFF. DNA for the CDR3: TGCGCCAGCAGCCACCCGGGGGCGAACACCGGGGAGCTGTTTTTT.

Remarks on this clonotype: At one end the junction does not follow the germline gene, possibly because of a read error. This chain's CDR3 is CASSEVPGQGGTQYF. In DNA, the CDR3 is TGTGCCAGCAGCGAAGTCCCGGGACAGGGGGGGACGCAGTATTTT. The chain carries TRBV6-1 and TRBJ2-3; 11 bases agree with TRBD1. Germline V lookup: CDR1 MNHNS, CDR2 SASEGT. The CDR3 sequence is 15 residues long.

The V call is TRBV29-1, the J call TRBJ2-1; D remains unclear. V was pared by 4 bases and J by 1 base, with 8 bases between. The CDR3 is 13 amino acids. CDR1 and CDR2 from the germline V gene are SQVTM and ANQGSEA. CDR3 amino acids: CSVVTRSYNEQFF. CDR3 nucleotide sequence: TGCAGCGTTGTCACCCGTTCCTACAATGAGCAGTTCTTC.

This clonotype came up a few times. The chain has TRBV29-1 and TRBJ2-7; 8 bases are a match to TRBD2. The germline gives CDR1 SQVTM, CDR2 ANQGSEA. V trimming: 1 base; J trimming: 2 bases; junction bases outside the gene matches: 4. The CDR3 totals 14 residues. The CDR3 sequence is CSVEGAGDPYEQYF. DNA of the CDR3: TGCAGCGTTGAAGGAGCGGGAGACCCCTACGAGCAGTACTTC.